The clone carrying this TCR beta chain came up a few times. This specimen belongs to a study of T cell repertoires in cytomegalovirus infection. The CDR3 is 18 residues long. The V and J ends lost 0 bases and 0 bases respectively, with 15 bases between them. CDR1 and CDR2 from the germline V gene are MNHNY and SVGAGI (reference sequence). TCRdb independently ran MiXCR on the reads; one entry per CDR3 protein. Of just over 300,000 distinct CDR3 sequences in the sample, roughly 16% were seen once. The receptor's source is a human donor in good health (CMV status not recorded). Some clones in this sample may be carry-over from other donors' samples. The V and J genes are TRBV6-6 and TRBJ1-3; D perhaps matches TRBD1 (5 bases). The specimen sequenced was PBMCs. The CDR3 protein is CASSYSRGGAHSGNTIYF. For the CDR3, the DNA is TGTGCCAGCAGTTACTCAAGGGGAGGGGCGCACTCTGGAAACACCATATATTTT.